This T cell receptor beta chain is from a study of shared T cell receptors in the human thymus. The table came from immunoSEQ multiplex PCR; TCRdb's copy has only in-frame clones and leaves some out. Of roughly 710,000 clones in the sample, 70% to 90% are singletons; the top ten hold roughly 0.01%. With V trimmed by 3 bases and J by 8 bases, 9 bases remained unmatched. The germline V gene encodes CDR1 MGHDK and CDR2 SYGVNS. The CDR3 has 14 amino acids. The same data also contributed to another study, on human thymus T cells. Turning to that study: The sample donors, healthy Finnish infants, were having corrective surgery for congenital heart defects. The thymus was resected at corrective cardiac surgery. There appeared to be biased usage of V and J genes in thymic and blood repertoires. Thymic repertoires of unrelated individuals were reported in related research to overlap highly.

What was sequenced was thymocytes. The sequence was collected from a girl less than two years old with a congenital heart defect. This chain links TRBV25-1 with TRBJ1-1, with TRBD1 matching 7 bases. CDR3 loop: CASSEAHGTAEAFF. The DNA of the CDR3 is TGTGCCAGCAGTGAGGCCCACGGGACAGCCGAAGCTTTCTTT. The full variable domain, with the rest looked up from reference TRBV25-1 and TRBJ1-1, is EADIYQTPRYLVIGTGKKITLECSQTMGHDKMYWYQQDPGMELHLIHYSYGVNSTEKGDLSSESTVSRIRTEHFPLTLESARPSHTSQYLCASSEAHGTAEAFFGQGTRLTVV.